The entry that follows covers one T cell receptor (beta chain) sequence. The sample is drawn from a study of blood T cell repertoires in COVID-19. This CDR3 contains 19 residues. Germline assignment: CDR1 MDHEN and CDR2 SYDVKM. V trimming: 3 bases; J trimming: 4 bases; junction bases outside the gene matches: 20. Here immunoSEQ multiplex PCR was the method, and the copy in TCRdb shows in-frame clones only, minus some. Among under 300,000 clones, more than 70% were seen once, and the ten largest hold roughly 2%. The source of this sequence is a woman aged 55-70 years in a cohort exposed to, infected with or recovered from COVID-19 (not recorded which). The source material was PBMCs or T cells enriched from blood (not recorded which). The rearrangement joins TRBV28 to TRBJ2-7, with TRBD2 matching 8 bases. The CDR3 sequence is CASSFPGPNSGIRGYEQYF. CDR3 bases: TGTGCCAGCAGTTTCCCGGGACCTAATAGCGGGATAAGGGGATACGAGCAGTACTTC.